This TCR beta chain was documented in a study of shared clonotypes between healthy human individuals. Sequencing was performed with immunoSEQ multiplex PCR; in TCRdb, only in-frame clones are kept and a portion is missing. This table has about 1.5 million clones, under 99% appearing once. All of the donors resided in Nashville, Tennessee, and each was a Caucasian adult. This clone was counted once. Its specificity is not known. Study results and caveats: Sample collection involved blood only; tissue repertoires are likely different.

The CDR3 is made up of 16 amino acids. Germline CDR1 is MNHNY and CDR2 is SVGAGI (reference sequence). Trimming removed 1 base from V and 6 bases from J, with 15 bases in between. This clonotype was obtained from a man aged 30 to 45 in good health. This chain uses TRBV6-6 with TRBJ2-2; possible D gene TRBD2, 6 bases. Material for sequencing was naive CD4+ T cells sorted from blood. Subset indicated: CD45RA+ positively selected. CDR3 region: CASSYLTGVGAGELFF. Here the CDR3 DNA reads TGTGCCAGCAGTTACTTAACGGGAGTAGGCGCCGGGGAGCTGTTTTTT.